A selection of T cell receptor beta chains follows, all from one sample in a study of CD8+ T cells in alopecia areata. Clones were read by immunoSEQ multiplex PCR, and TCRdb kept only the in-frame ones, dropping some. The sample has about 140,000 clones; approximately 86% are singletons. This material consisted of CD8+ T cells sorted from blood, taken at week 4, from a patient treated with tofacitinib. The receptors were sampled from a human donor with alopecia areata. The CDR3 runs from the conserved cysteine through the conserved F or W. The order of the fields is J gene, V gene, D gene, clone size, CDR3 DNA, CDR3 protein. The D gene is left open where the match is weak. Expanded clones get a size class; other rows say once, few or many, or leave the size out.

j_gene: TRBJ2-4; v_gene: TRBV4-1; d_gene: -; abundance: once; CDR3nt: TGCGCCAGCAGCCACCCGGAGGGTCGGGCTTTGGGCAAAAACATTCAGTACTTC; CDR3aa: CASSHPEGRALGKNIQYF
j_gene: TRBJ2-2; v_gene: TRBV6-5; d_gene: -; abundance: -; CDR3nt: TGTGCCAGCAGTGAAGGGCAGTTGGCCGGGGAGCTGTTTTTT; CDR3aa: CASSEGQLAGELFF
j_gene: TRBJ2-7; v_gene: TRBV7-9; d_gene: -; abundance: -; CDR3nt: TGTGCCAGCAGCTTAGCGGCAGGTCCGGGTGAGCAGTACTTC; CDR3aa: CASSLAAGPGEQYF
j_gene: TRBJ1-1; v_gene: TRBV4-1; d_gene: -; abundance: -; CDR3nt: TGCGCCAGCAGCCAAGATATGACAGTTGAAGCTTTCTTT; CDR3aa: CASSQDMTVEAFF
j_gene: TRBJ1-5; v_gene: TRBV30; d_gene: -; abundance: -; CDR3nt: TGTGCCTGGAGCCTCAGCACCTATAGCAATCAGCCCCAGCATTTT; CDR3aa: CAWSLSTYSNQPQHF
j_gene: TRBJ1-2; v_gene: TRBV4-1; d_gene: -; abundance: -; CDR3nt: TGCGCCAGCAGCCAAGGGGTAAATTACAGGGATCGAGGCTACACCTTC; CDR3aa: CASSQGVNYRDRGYTF
j_gene: TRBJ2-5; v_gene: TRBV7-9; d_gene: -; abundance: few; CDR3nt: TGTGCCAGCAGAGCCCCGGGTTTCCAAGAGACCCAGTACTTC; CDR3aa: CASRAPGFQETQYF
j_gene: TRBJ2-2; v_gene: TRBV7-7; d_gene: -; abundance: once; CDR3nt: TGTGCCAGCAGCTTAGCGAAGGGCACCGGGGAGCTGTTTTTT; CDR3aa: CASSLAKGTGELFF
j_gene: TRBJ1-3; v_gene: TRBV27; d_gene: -; abundance: once; CDR3nt: TGTGCCAGCGGTCCGGGGGTTTATAACACCATATATTTT; CDR3aa: CASGPGVYNTIYF
j_gene: TRBJ2-7; v_gene: TRBV29-1; d_gene: -; abundance: -; CDR3nt: TGCAGCGTTGGTAGCTCCTACGAGCAGTACTTC; CDR3aa: CSVGSSYEQYF
j_gene: TRBJ1-5; v_gene: TRBV19; d_gene: -; abundance: -; CDR3nt: TGTGCCAGTAGTAATTGGGGGTCGAGCAATCAGCCCCAGCATTTT; CDR3aa: CASSNWGSSNQPQHF
j_gene: TRBJ1-5; v_gene: TRBV5-1; d_gene: -; abundance: -; CDR3nt: TGCGCCAGCAGAGAGGGGGGAAGCAATCAGCCCCAGCATTTT; CDR3aa: CASREGGSNQPQHF
j_gene: TRBJ2-7; v_gene: TRBV10-3; d_gene: -; abundance: -; CDR3nt: TGTGCCATCAGCGATCCTTTCGCTTCTCGTTACGAGCAGTACTTC; CDR3aa: CAISDPFASRYEQYF
j_gene: TRBJ2-2; v_gene: TRBV6-4; d_gene: TRBD1; abundance: -; CDR3nt: TGTGCCAGCCGACAGGGGGGCGATACCGGGGAGCTGTTTTTT; CDR3aa: CASRQGGDTGELFF
j_gene: TRBJ2-1; v_gene: TRBV6-6; d_gene: -; abundance: -; CDR3nt: TGTGCCAGCAGTTACTCGGGTGGGCTGGATGAGCAGTTCTTC; CDR3aa: CASSYSGGLDEQFF
j_gene: TRBJ2-3; v_gene: TRBV19; d_gene: -; abundance: -; CDR3nt: TGTGCCACCTCGCCGGGCACAGATACGCAGTATTTT; CDR3aa: CATSPGTDTQYF
j_gene: TRBJ1-1; v_gene: TRBV29-1; d_gene: -; abundance: few; CDR3nt: TGCAGCGTGGATACAGAGCCTGAAGCTTTCTTT; CDR3aa: CSVDTEPEAFF
j_gene: TRBJ1-2; v_gene: TRBV30; d_gene: -; abundance: -; CDR3nt: TGTGCCTGGGATACAAGTAACTATGGCTACACCTTC; CDR3aa: CAWDTSNYGYTF
j_gene: TRBJ2-7; v_gene: TRBV5-1; d_gene: -; abundance: -; CDR3nt: TGCGCCAGCAGCTTGGTATTTGGGTCCTACGAGCAGTACTTC; CDR3aa: CASSLVFGSYEQYF
j_gene: TRBJ2-3; v_gene: TRBV29-1; d_gene: TRBD1; abundance: -; CDR3nt: TGCAGCGTGGACACCGGGACAGGCACAGATACGCAGTATTTT; CDR3aa: CSVDTGTGTDTQYF
j_gene: TRBJ1-1; v_gene: TRBV29-1; d_gene: -; abundance: -; CDR3nt: TGCAGCGTTGAAGATACCCGGACAGTTGCCGGTGAAGCTTTCTTT; CDR3aa: CSVEDTRTVAGEAFF
j_gene: TRBJ2-5; v_gene: TRBV5-6; d_gene: -; abundance: -; CDR3nt: TGTGCCAGCACCCCGGGGCGGCAAGAGACCCAGTACTTC; CDR3aa: CASTPGRQETQYF
j_gene: TRBJ2-7; v_gene: TRBV7-9; d_gene: TRBD1; abundance: -; CDR3nt: TGTGCCAGCAGTTTCCCCAGGTCCGGGACAGCTTACGAGCAGTACTTC; CDR3aa: CASSFPRSGTAYEQYF
j_gene: TRBJ1-2; v_gene: TRBV7-9; d_gene: -; abundance: -; CDR3nt: TGTGCCAGCAGCTTACCGACAGAGCCGTATGGCTACACCTTC; CDR3aa: CASSLPTEPYGYTF
j_gene: TRBJ2-7; v_gene: TRBV13; d_gene: -; abundance: -; CDR3nt: TGTGCCAGCAGCCCGGGGGCGTACGAGCAGTACTTC; CDR3aa: CASSPGAYEQYF
j_gene: TRBJ2-7; v_gene: TRBV5-1; d_gene: -; abundance: -; CDR3nt: TGCGCCAGCAGCTTGTTCATCTCCTACGAGCAGTACTTC; CDR3aa: CASSLFISYEQYF
j_gene: TRBJ2-1; v_gene: TRBV19; d_gene: TRBD2; abundance: -; CDR3nt: TGTGCCAGTAGTATGGGGACTAGCGCCTACAATGAGCAGTTCTTC; CDR3aa: CASSMGTSAYNEQFF
j_gene: TRBJ2-2; v_gene: TRBV2; d_gene: TRBD2; abundance: -; CDR3nt: TGTGCCAGCACCCTAGCGGGGGGTTACACCGGGGAGCTGTTTTTT; CDR3aa: CASTLAGGYTGELFF
j_gene: TRBJ2-7; v_gene: TRBV27; d_gene: TRBD1; abundance: -; CDR3nt: TGTGCCAGCACTAGACAGGGGACGGTGGGTCCCCTACTTGGGGAGCAGTACTTC; CDR3aa: CASTRQGTVGPLLGEQYF
j_gene: TRBJ2-1; v_gene: TRBV7-9; d_gene: -; abundance: once; CDR3nt: TGTGCCAGCAGCTTAGGGAGTGACAATGAGCAGTTCTTC; CDR3aa: CASSLGSDNEQFF
j_gene: TRBJ2-5; v_gene: TRBV29-1; d_gene: TRBD1; abundance: -; CDR3nt: TGCGGCGTCGAGGAAACAGGGGGAGAGACCCAGTACTTC; CDR3aa: CGVEETGGETQYF
j_gene: TRBJ2-1; v_gene: TRBV7-9; d_gene: -; abundance: once; CDR3nt: TGTGCCAGCAGCCGCCGCAATGAGCAGTTCTTC; CDR3aa: CASSRRNEQFF
j_gene: TRBJ2-3; v_gene: TRBV5-4; d_gene: -; abundance: -; CDR3nt: TGTGCCAGCAGCTTGGAACTAGCAGGGGATACGCAGTATTTT; CDR3aa: CASSLELAGDTQYF
j_gene: TRBJ1-2; v_gene: TRBV27; d_gene: TRBD1; abundance: -; CDR3nt: TGTGCCACCGGGACAGGGGTATTC; CDR3aa: CATGTGVF
j_gene: TRBJ1-2; v_gene: TRBV7-2; d_gene: -; abundance: -; CDR3nt: TGTGCCAGCAGCTCGAGTCTGGGAATTAACTATGGCTACACCTTC; CDR3aa: CASSSSLGINYGYTF
j_gene: TRBJ2-2; v_gene: TRBV29-1; d_gene: -; abundance: -; CDR3nt: TGCAGCGTTGAAACGGCGGGTTCGGACACCGGGGAGCTGTTTTTT; CDR3aa: CSVETAGSDTGELFF
j_gene: TRBJ2-2; v_gene: TRBV2; d_gene: -; abundance: -; CDR3nt: TGTGCCAGCATATCAGGGATGGAGCTGTTTTTT; CDR3aa: CASISGMELFF
j_gene: TRBJ1-4; v_gene: TRBV15; d_gene: TRBD1; abundance: -; CDR3nt: TGTGCCGCCGCCGACAGGGGGATTGAAAAACTGTTTTTT; CDR3aa: CAAADRGIEKLFF
j_gene: TRBJ2-2; v_gene: TRBV29-1; d_gene: -; abundance: few; CDR3nt: TGCAGCGTTTCTTCCGGGGGCGATAGCACCGGGGAGCTGTTTTTT; CDR3aa: CSVSSGGDSTGELFF
j_gene: TRBJ1-5; v_gene: TRBV7-9; d_gene: TRBD1; abundance: -; CDR3nt: TGTGCCAGCAGCTTAGAGGGGGCTGGTCAGCCCCAGCATTTT; CDR3aa: CASSLEGAGQPQHF
j_gene: TRBJ2-5; v_gene: TRBV7-9; d_gene: TRBD2; abundance: -; CDR3nt: TGTGCCAGCAGCGTCCGGACTAGCGGGTATCAAGAGACCCAGTACTTC; CDR3aa: CASSVRTSGYQETQYF
j_gene: TRBJ2-5; v_gene: TRBV5-1; d_gene: -; abundance: -; CDR3nt: TGCGCCAGCAGCTTGTCGGGGGCGCGGGAAGAGACCCAGTACTTC; CDR3aa: CASSLSGAREETQYF
j_gene: TRBJ1-6; v_gene: TRBV5-6; d_gene: TRBD1; abundance: -; CDR3nt: TGTGCCAGCAGCCAGGACAGGGACTCCTATAATTCACCCCTCCACTTT; CDR3aa: CASSQDRDSYNSPLHF
j_gene: TRBJ2-3; v_gene: TRBV29-1; d_gene: -; abundance: -; CDR3nt: TGCAGCGTTCCGCCGGACGGAGGCTACACAGATACGCAGTATTTT; CDR3aa: CSVPPDGGYTDTQYF
j_gene: TRBJ1-2; v_gene: TRBV5-6; d_gene: -; abundance: -; CDR3nt: TGTGCCAGCAGCCCTGACAGGAACTATGGCTACACCTTC; CDR3aa: CASSPDRNYGYTF
j_gene: TRBJ2-7; v_gene: TRBV5-4; d_gene: -; abundance: -; CDR3nt: TGTGCCAGCAGTGACGTTTCCTCCTACGAGCAGTACTTC; CDR3aa: CASSDVSSYEQYF
j_gene: TRBJ1-1; v_gene: TRBV7-9; d_gene: -; abundance: -; CDR3nt: TGTGCCAGCAGTGGCGGCAGGGGTCCCCGTGAAGCTTTCTTT; CDR3aa: CASSGGRGPREAFF
j_gene: TRBJ1-2; v_gene: TRBV13; d_gene: -; abundance: -; CDR3nt: TGTGCCAGCAGCCTACAGTGGGGGAGCTACACCTTC; CDR3aa: CASSLQWGSYTF